This TCR beta chain derives from a study of cytotoxic CD8 clonotypes in ibrutinib-treated CLL. The germline gives CDR1 SGHNT, CDR2 YYREEE (reference sequence). Ends included, the CDR3 has 16 residues. General study findings and limits: Public clonotypes were seen rarely and were contracted or stable on treatment.

Sequencing was designed to attain a depth spanning 1 in 200,000 to 1 in 1 million T cells. Here immunoSEQ multiplex PCR was the method, and the copy in TCRdb shows in-frame clones only, minus some. The data contain around 52,000 clones, approximately 60% of them singletons. This clone came up many times. The antigen is unknown. Because the CDR3's place on the DNA is in doubt, the DNA is left out and the CDR3 is given as listed by TCRdb. The chain couples TRBV5-4 to TRBJ2-6; TRBD1 is the table's D call, not checked against the DNA. The sequencing used PBMCs, collected after 24 months of ibrutinib treatment. The source of this sequence is a human donor with chronic lymphocytic leukemia. CDR3 region: CASSFGQGTGANVLTF.